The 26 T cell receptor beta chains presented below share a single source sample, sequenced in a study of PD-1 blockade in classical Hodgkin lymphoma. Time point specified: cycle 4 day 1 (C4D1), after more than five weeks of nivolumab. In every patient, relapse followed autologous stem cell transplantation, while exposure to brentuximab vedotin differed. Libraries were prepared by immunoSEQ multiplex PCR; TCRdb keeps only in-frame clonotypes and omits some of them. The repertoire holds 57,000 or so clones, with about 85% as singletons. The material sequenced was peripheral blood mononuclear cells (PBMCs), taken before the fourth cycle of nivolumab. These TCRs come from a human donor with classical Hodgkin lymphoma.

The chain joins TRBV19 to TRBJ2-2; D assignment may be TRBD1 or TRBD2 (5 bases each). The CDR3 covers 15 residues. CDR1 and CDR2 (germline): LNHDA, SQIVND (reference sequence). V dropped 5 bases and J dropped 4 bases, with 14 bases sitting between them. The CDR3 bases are TGTGCCAGTAGTTACAGGACCCGGGGCACCGGGGAGCTGTTTTTT. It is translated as CASSYRTRGTGELFF.

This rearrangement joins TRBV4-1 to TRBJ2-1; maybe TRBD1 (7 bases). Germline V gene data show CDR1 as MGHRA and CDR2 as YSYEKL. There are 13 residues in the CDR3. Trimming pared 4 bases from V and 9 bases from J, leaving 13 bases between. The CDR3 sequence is CASSRRGAPEQFF. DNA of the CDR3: TGCGCCAGCAGCCGCAGGGGGGCCCCTGAGCAGTTCTTC.

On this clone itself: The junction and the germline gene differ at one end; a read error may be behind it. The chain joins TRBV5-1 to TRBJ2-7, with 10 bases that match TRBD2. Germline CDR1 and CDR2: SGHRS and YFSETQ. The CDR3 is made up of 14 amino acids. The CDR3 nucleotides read TGTGCCAGCAGCTTGGGAGCGGGAGGGTACGAGCAGTACTTC. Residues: CASSLGAGGYEQYF.

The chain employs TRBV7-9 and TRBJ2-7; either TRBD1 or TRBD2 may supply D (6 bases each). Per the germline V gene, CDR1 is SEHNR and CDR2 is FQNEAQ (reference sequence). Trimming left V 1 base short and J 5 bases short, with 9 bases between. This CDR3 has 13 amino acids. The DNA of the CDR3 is TGTGCCAGCAGCTTAGAGGGGGGAGACGAGCAGTACTTC. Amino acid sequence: CASSLEGGDEQYF. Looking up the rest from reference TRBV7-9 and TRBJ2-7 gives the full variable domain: DTGVSQNPRHKITKRGQNVTFRCDPISEHNRLYWYRQTLGQGPEFLTYFQNEAQLEKSRLLSDRFSAERPKGSFSTLEIQRTEQGDSAMYLCASSLEGGDEQYFGPGTRLTVT.

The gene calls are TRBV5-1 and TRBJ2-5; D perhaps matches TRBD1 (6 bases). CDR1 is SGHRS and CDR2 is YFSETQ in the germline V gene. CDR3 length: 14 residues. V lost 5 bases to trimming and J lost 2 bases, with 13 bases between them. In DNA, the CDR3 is TGCGCCAGCAGTCTGACCAGGGGACAAGAGACCCAGTACTTC. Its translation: CASSLTRGQETQYF. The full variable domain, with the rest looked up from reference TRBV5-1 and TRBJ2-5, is KAGVTQTPRYLIKTRGQQVTLSCSPISGHRSVSWYQQTPGQGLQFLFEYFSETQRNKGNFPGRFSGRQFSNSRSEMNVSTLELGDSALYLCASSLTRGQETQYFGPGTRLLVL.

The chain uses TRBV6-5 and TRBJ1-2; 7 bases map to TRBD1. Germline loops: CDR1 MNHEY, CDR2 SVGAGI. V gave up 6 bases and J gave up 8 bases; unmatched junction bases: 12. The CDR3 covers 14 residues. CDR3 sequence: CASRALTGQGGYTF. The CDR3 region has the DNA TGTGCCAGCAGGGCCCTGACAGGGCAGGGGGGCTACACCTTC.

CDR3 DNA: TGTGCCAGCAGTGAACAGGTGTCGATCGGGACCCAGTACTTC. This gives the protein CASSEQVSIGTQYF. The rearrangement links TRBV6-1 to TRBJ2-5, with no clear D. The germline gives CDR1 MNHNS, CDR2 SASEGT. Trimming shortened V by 2 bases and J by 7 bases, and 14 bases separated the two germline ends. The CDR3 length is 14 residues.

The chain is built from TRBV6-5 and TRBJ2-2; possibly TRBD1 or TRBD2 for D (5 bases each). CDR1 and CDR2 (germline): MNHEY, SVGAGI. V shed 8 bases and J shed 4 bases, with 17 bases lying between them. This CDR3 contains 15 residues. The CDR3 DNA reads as TGTGCCAGCCGAACCAATGGGGCGGGCACCGGGGAGCTGTTTTTT. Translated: CASRTNGAGTGELFF.

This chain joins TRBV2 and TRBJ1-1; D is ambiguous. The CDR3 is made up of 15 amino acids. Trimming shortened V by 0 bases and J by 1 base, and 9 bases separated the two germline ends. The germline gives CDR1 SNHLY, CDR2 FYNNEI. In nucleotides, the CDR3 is TGTGCCAGCAGTGAAGCGGACCTGGGGAACACTGAAGCTTTCTTT. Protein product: CASSEADLGNTEAFF.

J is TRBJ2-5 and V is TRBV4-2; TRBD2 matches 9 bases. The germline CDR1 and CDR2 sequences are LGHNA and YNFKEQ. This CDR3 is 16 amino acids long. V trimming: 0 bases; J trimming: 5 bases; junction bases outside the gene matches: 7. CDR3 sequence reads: CASSQERASGAETQYF. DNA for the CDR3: TGTGCCAGCAGCCAAGAGAGGGCTAGCGGGGCCGAGACCCAGTACTTC.

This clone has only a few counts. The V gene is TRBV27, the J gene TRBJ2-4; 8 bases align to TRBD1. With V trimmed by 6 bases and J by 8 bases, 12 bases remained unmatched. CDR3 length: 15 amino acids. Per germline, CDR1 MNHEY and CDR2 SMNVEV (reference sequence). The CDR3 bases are TGTGCCAGCAGGAGGACAGGGTCCGAATCGCACATTCAGTACTTC. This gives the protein CASRRTGSESHIQYF.

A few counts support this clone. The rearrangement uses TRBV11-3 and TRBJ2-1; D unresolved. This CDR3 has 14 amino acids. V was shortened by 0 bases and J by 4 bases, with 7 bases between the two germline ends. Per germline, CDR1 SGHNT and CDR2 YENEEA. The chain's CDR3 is CASSLDDKYNEQFF. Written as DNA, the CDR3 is TGTGCCAGCAGCTTAGATGACAAATACAATGAGCAGTTCTTC.

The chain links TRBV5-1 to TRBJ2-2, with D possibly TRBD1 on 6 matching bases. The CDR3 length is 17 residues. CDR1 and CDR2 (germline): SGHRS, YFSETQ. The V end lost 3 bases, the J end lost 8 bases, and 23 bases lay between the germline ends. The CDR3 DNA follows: TGCGCCAGCAGCTCAGTCGCGGCTGGGCAGGGGAGTGGGGAGCTGTTTTTT. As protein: CASSSVAAGQGSGELFF.

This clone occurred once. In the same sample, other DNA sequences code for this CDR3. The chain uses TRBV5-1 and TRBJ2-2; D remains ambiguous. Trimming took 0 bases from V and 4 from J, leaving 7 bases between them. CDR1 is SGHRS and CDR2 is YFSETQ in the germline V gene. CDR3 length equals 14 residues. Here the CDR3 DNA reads TGCGCCAGCAGCTTGGCCGGAGTCACCGGGGAGCTGTTTTTT. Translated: CASSLAGVTGELFF.

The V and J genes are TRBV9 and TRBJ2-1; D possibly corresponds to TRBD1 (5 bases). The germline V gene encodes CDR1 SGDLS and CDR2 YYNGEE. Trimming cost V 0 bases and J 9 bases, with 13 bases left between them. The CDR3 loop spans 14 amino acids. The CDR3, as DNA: TGTGCCAGCAGCGTAGCTTTCCAGGGCGGTGAGCAGTTCTTC. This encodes CASSVAFQGGEQFF.

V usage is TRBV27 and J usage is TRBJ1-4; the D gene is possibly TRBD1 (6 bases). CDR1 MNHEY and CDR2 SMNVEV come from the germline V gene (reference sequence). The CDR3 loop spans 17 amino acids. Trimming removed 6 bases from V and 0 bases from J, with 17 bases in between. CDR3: CASRPNGTPATNEKLFF. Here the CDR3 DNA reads TGTGCCAGCAGACCAAACGGGACACCCGCAACTAATGAAAAACTGTTTTTT.

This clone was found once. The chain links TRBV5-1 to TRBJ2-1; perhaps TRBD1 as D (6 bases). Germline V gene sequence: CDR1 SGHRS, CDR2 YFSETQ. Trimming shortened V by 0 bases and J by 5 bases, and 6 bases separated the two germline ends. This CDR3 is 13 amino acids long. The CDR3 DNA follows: TGCGCCAGCAGCTTGGGGACAGACAATGAGCAGTTCTTC. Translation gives CASSLGTDNEQFF.

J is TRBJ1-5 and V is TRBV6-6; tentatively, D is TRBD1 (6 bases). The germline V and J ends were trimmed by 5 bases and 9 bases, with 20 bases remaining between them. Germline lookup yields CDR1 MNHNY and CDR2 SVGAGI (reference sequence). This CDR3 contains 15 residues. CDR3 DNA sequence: TGTGCCAGCAGTAGGGGGGAGGGGGATGGTGGGCCCCAGCATTTT. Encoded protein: CASSRGEGDGGPQHF.

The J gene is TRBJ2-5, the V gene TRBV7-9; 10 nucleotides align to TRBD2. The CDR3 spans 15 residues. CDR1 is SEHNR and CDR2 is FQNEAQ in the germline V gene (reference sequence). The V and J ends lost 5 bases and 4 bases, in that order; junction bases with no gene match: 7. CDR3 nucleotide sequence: TGTGCCAGCAGCCCAAGCGGGGGGGCCGCAGAGACCCAGTACTTC. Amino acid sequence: CASSPSGGAAETQYF.

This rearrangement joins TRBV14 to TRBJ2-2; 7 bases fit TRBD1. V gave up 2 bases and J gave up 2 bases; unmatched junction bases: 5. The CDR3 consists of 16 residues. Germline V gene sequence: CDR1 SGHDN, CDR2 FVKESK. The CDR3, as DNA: TGTGCCAGCAGCCAAAGAAACAGGGGCAACACCGGGGAGCTGTTTTTT. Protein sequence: CASSQRNRGNTGELFF. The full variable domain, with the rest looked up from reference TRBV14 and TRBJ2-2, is EAGVTQFPSHSVIEKGQTVTLRCDPISGHDNLYWYRRVMGKEIKFLLHFVKESKQDESGMPNNRFLAERTGGTYSTLKVQPAELEDSGVYFCASSQRNRGNTGELFFGEGSRLTVL.

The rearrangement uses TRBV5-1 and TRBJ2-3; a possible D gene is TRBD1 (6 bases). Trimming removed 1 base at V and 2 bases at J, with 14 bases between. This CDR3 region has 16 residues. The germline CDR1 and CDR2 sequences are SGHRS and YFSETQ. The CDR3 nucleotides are TGCGCCAGCAGCTTGTCCCCGGGACATTACACAGATACGCAGTATTTT. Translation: CASSLSPGHYTDTQYF.

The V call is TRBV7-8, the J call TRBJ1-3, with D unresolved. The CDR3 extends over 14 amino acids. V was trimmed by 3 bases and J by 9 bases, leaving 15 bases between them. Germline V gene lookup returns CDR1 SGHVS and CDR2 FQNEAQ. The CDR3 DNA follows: TGTGCCAGCAGCTTCCGGGAGACCCTCAGCACCATATATTTT. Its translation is CASSFRETLSTIYF.

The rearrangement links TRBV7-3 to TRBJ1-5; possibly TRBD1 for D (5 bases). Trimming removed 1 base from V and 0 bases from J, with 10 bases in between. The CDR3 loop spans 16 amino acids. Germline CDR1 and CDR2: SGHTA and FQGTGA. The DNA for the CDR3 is TGTGCCAGCAGCTTAAGAGGGGCTGCTAGCAATCAGCCCCAGCATTTT. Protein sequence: CASSLRGAASNQPQHF. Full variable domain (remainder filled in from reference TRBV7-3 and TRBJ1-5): GAGVSQTPSNKVTEKGKYVELRCDPISGHTALYWYRQSLGQGPEFLIYFQGTGAADDSGLPNDRFFAVRPEGSVSTLKIQRTERGDSAVYLCASSLRGAASNQPQHFGDGTRLSIL.

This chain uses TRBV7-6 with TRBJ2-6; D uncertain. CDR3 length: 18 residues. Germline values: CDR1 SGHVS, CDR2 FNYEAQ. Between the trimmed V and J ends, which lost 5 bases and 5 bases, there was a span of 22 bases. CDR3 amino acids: CASSTPSISQSRANVLTF. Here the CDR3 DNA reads TGTGCCAGCAGCACTCCCTCAATCTCACAAAGTCGGGCCAACGTCCTGACTTTC.

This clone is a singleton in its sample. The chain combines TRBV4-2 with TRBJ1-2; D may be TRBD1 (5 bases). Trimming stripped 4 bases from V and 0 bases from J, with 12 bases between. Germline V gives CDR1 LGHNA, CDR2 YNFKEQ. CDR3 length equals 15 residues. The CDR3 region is CASSPRGGTNYGYTF. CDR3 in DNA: TGTGCCAGCAGCCCGAGGGGAGGGACTAACTATGGCTACACCTTC.

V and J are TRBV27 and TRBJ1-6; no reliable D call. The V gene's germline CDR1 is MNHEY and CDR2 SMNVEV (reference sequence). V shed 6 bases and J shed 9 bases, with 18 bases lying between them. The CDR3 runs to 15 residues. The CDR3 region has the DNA TGTGCCAGCAGCCCCGCCACCCAGGTTTCTTCACCCCTCCACTTT. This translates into CASSPATQVSSPLHF.